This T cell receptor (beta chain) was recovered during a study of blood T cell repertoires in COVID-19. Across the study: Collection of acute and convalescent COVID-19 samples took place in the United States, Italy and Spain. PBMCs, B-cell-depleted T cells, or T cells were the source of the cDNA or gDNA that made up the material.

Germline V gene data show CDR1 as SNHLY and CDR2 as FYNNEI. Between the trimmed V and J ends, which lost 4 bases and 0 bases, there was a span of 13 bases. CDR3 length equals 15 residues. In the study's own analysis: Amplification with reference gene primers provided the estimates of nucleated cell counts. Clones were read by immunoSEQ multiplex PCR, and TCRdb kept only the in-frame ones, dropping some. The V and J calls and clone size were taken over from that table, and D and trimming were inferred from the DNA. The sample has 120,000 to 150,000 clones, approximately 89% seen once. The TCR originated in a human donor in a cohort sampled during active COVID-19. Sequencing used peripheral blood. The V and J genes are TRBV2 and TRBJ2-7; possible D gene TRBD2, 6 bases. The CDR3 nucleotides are TGTGCCAGCAGTGGCGGGACCCCGAGCTCCTACGAGCAGTACTTC. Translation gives CASSGGTPSSYEQYF. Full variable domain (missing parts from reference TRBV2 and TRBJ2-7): EPEVTQTPSHQVTQMGQEVILRCVPISNHLYFYWYRQILGQKVEFLVSFYNNEISEKSEIFDDQFSVERPDGSNFTLKIRSTKLEDSAMYFCASSGGTPSSYEQYFGPGTRLTVT.